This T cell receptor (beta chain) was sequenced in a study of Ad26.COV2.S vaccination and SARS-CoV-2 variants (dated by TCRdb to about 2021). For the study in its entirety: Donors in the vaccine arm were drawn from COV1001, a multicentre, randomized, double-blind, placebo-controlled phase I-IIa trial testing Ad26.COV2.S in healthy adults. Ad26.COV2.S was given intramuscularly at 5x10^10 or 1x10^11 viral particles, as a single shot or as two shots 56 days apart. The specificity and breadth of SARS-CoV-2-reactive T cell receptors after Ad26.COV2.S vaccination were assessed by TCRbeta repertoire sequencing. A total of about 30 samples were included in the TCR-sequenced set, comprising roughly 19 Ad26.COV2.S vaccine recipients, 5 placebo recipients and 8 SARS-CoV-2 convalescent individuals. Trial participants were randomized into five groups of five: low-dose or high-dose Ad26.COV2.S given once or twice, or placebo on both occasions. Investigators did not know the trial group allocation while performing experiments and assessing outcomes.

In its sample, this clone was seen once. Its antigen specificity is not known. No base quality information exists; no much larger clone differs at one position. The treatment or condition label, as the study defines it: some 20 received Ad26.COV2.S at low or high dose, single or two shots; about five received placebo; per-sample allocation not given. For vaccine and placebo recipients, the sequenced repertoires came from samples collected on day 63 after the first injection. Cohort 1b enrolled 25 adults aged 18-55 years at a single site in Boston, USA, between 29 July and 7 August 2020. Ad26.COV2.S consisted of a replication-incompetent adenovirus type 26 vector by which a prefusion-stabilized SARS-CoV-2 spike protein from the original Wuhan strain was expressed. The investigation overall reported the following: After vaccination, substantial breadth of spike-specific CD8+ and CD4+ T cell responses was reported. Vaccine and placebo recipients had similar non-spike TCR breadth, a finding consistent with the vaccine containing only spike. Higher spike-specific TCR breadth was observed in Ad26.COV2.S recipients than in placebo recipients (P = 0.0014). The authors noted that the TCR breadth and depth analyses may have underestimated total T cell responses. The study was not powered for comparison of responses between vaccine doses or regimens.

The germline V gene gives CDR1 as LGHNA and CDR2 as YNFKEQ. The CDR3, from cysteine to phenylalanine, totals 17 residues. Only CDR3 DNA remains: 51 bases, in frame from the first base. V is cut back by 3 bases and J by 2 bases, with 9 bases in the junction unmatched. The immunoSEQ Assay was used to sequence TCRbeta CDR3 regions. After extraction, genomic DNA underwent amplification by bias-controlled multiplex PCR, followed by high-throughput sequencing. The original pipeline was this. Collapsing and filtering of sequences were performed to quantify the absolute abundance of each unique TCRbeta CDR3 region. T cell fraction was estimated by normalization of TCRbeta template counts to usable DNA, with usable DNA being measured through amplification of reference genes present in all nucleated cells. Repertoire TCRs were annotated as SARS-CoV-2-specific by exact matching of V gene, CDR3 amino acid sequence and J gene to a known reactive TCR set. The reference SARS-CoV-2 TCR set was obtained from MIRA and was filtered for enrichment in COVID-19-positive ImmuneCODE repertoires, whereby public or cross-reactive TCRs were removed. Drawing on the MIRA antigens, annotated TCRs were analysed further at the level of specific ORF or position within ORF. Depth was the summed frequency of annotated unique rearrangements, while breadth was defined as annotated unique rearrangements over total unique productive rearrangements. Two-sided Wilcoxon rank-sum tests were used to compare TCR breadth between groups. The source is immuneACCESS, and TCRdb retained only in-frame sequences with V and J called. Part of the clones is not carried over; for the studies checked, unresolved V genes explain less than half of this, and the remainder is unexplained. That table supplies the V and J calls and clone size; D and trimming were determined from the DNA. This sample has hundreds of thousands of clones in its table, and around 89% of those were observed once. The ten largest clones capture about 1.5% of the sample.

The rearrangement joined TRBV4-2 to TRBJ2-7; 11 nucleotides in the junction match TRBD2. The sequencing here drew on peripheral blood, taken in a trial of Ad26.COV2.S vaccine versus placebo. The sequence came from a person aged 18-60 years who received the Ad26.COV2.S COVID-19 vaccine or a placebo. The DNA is TGTGCCAGCAGCCAGCCGGTGGGGACTAGCGGAACCTACGAGCAGTACTTC. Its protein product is CASSQPVGTSGTYEQYF.